This T cell receptor beta chain is drawn from a study of molecular identifiers for immune sequencing clone quantification. Findings of the study overall: The study found clones above 20 RNA copies held over 99% of effector molecules and under 1% in naive cells.

Germline V gene data show CDR1 as SGHAT and CDR2 as FQNNGV. The CDR3 runs to 15 residues. On this clonotype itself: Its antigen is currently unknown. At one end the junction does not follow the germline gene, possibly because of a read error.

TCRdb ran MiXCR on the PCR reads and lists one entry per CDR3 protein. Of roughly 90,000 distinct CDR3 sequences in the sample, over 15% are singletons; the top ten hold around 0.88%. Sequencing was done on a sample of naive CD8+ T cells from blood, with Jurkat cell RNA spiked in. Described subset: FACS-sorted CD8+CD4-CCR7+CD45RA+ naive T cells. The source is a human donor in good health. Some libraries in this study had Jurkat cell RNA spiked in. V is TRBV11-2 and J is TRBJ2-5; D call uncertain. The CDR3 DNA sequence: TGTGCCAGCGGCTTAGAATCGGCTGTGGGCGAGACCCAGTACTTC. It is translated as CASGLESAVGETQYF.